This TCR beta chain is from a study of blood T cell repertoires in COVID-19. Study overall: Samples representing acute and convalescent COVID-19 were sourced from the United States, Italy and Spain.

How the authors handled the data: Estimated nucleated cell counts came from reference gene primer amplification. Assay used: immunoSEQ multiplex PCR; TCRdb lists only in-frame clones, some missing. The DNA was the basis for D and trimming; V, J and clone size are from that table. This table has roughly 120,000 clones, less than 85% appearing once. Germline V gene data show CDR1 as SGHTA and CDR2 as FQGTGA. J gave up 0 bases and V 2 bases, and 4 bases lay outside the gene matches. The CDR3 runs to 15 residues. The sequenced material came from peripheral blood. V gene TRBV7-3 combines with J gene TRBJ2-7; 7 nucleotides match TRBD2. The sequence was obtained from a man aged 50-60 years with acute or convalescent COVID-19. This CDR3 is CASSLGGGSSYEQYF. CDR3 DNA sequence: TGTGCCAGCAGCTTAGGCGGGGGTAGCTCCTACGAGCAGTACTTC.